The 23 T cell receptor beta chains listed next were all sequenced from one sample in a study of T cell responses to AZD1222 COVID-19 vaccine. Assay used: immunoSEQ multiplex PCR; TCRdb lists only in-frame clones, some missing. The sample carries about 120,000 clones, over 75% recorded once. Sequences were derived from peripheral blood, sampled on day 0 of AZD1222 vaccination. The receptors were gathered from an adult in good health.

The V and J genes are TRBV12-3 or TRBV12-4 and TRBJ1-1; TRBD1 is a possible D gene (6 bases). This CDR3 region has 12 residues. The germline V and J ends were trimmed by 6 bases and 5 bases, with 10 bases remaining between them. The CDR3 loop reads CASRYRVTEAFF. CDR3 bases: TGTGCCAGCAGGTACAGGGTAACTGAAGCTTTCTTT.

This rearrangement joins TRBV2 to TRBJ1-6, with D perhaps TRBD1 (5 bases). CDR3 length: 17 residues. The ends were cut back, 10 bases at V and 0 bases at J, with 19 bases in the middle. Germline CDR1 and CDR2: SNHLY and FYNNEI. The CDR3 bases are TGTGCCACAGCCGGGGCAGGCCGGAGCTCCTATAATTCACCCCTCCACTTT. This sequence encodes CATAGAGRSSYNSPLHF.

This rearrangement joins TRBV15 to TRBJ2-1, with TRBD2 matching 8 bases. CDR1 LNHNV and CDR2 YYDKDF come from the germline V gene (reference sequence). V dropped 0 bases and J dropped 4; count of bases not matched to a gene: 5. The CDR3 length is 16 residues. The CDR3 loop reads CATSREKRELYNEQFF. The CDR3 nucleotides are TGTGCCACCAGCAGAGAGAAGCGGGAGTTGTACAATGAGCAGTTCTTC.

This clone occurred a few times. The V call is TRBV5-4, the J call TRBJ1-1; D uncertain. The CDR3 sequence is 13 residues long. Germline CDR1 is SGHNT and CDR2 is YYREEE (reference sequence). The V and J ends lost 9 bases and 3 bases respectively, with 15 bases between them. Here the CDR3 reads CATWEEGDTEAFF. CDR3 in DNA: TGTGCCACCTGGGAGGAGGGCGACACTGAAGCTTTCTTT. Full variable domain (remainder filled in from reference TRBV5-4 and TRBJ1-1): ETGVTQSPTHLIKTRGQQVTLRCSSQSGHNTVSWYQQALGQGPQFIFQYYREEENGRGNFPPRFSGLQFPNYSSELNVNALELDDSALYLCATWEEGDTEAFFGQGTRLTVV.

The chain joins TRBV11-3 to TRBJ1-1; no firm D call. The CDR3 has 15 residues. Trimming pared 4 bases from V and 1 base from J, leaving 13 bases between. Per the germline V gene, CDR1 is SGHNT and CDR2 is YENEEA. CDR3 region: CASSSTGHSNTEAFF. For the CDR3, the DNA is TGTGCCAGCAGCTCAACCGGGCACTCGAACACTGAAGCTTTCTTT.

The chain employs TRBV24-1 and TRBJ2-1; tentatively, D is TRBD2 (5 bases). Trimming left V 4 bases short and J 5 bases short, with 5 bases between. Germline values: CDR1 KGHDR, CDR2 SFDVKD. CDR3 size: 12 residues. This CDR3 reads CATSERDNEQFF. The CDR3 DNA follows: TGTGCCACCAGTGAGCGGGACAATGAGCAGTTCTTC.

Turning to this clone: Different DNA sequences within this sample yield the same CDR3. CDR3 nucleotides: TGTGCCAGCAGTTACAGGGACTCCTCCTACAATGAGCAGTTCTTC. Its translation is CASSYRDSSYNEQFF. The chain uses TRBV6-2 or TRBV6-3 and TRBJ2-1; TRBD2 might be the D (6 bases). The V gene lost 2 bases and the J gene lost 0 bases, with 8 bases spanning the gap. Germline lookup yields CDR1 MNHEY and CDR2 SVGEGT. The CDR3 is made up of 15 amino acids.

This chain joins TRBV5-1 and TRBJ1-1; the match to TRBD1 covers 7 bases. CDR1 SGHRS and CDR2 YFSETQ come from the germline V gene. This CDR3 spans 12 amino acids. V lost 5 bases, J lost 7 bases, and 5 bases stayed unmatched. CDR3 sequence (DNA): TGCGCCAGCAGAACTGACAGGGATGAAGCTTTCTTT. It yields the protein CASRTDRDEAFF.

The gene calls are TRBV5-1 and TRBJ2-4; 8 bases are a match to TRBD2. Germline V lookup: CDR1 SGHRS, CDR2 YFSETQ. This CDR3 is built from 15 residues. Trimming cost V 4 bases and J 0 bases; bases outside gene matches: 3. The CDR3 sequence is CASSPGGLAKNIQYF. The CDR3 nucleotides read TGCGCCAGCAGCCCGGGGGGGCTAGCCAAAAACATTCAGTACTTC.

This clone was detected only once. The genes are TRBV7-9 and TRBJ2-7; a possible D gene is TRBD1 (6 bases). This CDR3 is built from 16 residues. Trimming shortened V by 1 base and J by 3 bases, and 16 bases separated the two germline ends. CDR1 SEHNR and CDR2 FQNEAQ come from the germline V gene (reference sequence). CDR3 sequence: CASSLGSRTANYEQYF. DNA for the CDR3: TGTGCCAGCAGCTTAGGGTCGAGGACAGCGAACTACGAGCAGTACTTC.

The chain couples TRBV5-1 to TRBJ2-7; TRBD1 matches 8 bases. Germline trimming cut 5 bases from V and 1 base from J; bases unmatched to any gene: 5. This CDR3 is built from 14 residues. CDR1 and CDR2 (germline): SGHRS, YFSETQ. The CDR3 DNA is TGCGCCAGCAGACGAGGGGACAGGTCCTACGAGCAGTACTTC. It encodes CASRRGDRSYEQYF.

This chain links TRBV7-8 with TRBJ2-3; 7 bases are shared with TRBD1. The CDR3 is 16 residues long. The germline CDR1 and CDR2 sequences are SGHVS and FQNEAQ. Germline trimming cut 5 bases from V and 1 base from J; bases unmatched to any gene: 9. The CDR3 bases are TGTGCCAGCAGCGCCCAACAGGGGTTCGGCACAGATACGCAGTATTTT. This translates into CASSAQQGFGTDTQYF.

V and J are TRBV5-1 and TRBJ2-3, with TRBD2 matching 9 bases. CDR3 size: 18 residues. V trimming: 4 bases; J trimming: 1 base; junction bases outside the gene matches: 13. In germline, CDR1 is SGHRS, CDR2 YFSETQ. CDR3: CASSQGGGLAGRTDTQYF. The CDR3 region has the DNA TGCGCCAGCAGCCAAGGAGGTGGCCTAGCGGGACGCACAGATACGCAGTATTTT.

CDR3 nucleotides: TGTGCCAGCAGCTTACAGGGGGCCGGTAATCAGCCCCAGCATTTT. It is translated as CASSLQGAGNQPQHF. V is TRBV7-6 and J is TRBJ1-5; 8 bases map to TRBD1. The CDR3 has 15 amino acids. Germline loops: CDR1 SGHVS, CDR2 FNYEAQ. Trimming removed 2 bases from V and 4 bases from J; junction bases left unmatched: 4.

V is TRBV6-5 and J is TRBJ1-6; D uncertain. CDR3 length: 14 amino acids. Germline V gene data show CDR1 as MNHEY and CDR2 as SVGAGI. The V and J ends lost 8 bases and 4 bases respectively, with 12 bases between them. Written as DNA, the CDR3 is TGTGCCAGCCAATCCCGGACTTATAATTCACCCCTCCACTTT. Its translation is CASQSRTYNSPLHF.

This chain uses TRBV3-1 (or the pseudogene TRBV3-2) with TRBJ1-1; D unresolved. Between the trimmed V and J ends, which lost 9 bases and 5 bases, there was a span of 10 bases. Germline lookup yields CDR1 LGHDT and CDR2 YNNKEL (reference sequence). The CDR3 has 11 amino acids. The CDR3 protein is CASLSGTEAFF. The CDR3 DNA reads TGTGCCAGTCTCTCAGGTACTGAAGCTTTCTTT.

CDR3 loop: CASSIVHSNQPQHF. CDR3 nucleotide sequence: TGTGCCAGTAGTATAGTTCATAGCAATCAGCCCCAGCATTTT. V gene TRBV19 combines with J gene TRBJ1-5; D is unresolved. V shed 1 base and J shed 0 bases, with 4 bases lying between them. CDR3 length: 14 residues. The germline gives CDR1 LNHDA, CDR2 SQIVND (reference sequence).

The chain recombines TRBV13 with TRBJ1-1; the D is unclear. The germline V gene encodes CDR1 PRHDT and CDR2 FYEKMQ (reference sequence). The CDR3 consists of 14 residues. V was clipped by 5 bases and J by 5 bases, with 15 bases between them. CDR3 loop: CASSNDGGRTEAFF. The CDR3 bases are TGTGCCAGCAGCAACGACGGCGGCAGGACTGAAGCTTTCTTT. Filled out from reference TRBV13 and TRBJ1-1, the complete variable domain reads AAGVIQSPRHLIKEKRETATLKCYPIPRHDTVYWYQQGPGQDPQFLISFYEKMQSDKGSIPDRFSAQQFSDYHSELNMSSLELGDSALYFCASSNDGGRTEAFFGQGTRLTVV.

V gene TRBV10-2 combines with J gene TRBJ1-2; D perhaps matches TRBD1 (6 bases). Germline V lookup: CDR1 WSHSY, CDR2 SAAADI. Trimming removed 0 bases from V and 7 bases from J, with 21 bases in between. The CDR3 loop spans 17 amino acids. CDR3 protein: CASSESNRLTGLVGYTF. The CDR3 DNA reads TGCGCCAGCAGTGAGTCCAACCGCTTAACAGGGTTGGTTGGCTACACCTTC.

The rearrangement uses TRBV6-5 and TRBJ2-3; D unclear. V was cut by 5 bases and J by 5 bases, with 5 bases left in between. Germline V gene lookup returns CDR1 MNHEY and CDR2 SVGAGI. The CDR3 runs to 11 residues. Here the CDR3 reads CASSPEDTQYF. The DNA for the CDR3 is TGTGCCAGCAGTCCAGAAGATACGCAGTATTTT.

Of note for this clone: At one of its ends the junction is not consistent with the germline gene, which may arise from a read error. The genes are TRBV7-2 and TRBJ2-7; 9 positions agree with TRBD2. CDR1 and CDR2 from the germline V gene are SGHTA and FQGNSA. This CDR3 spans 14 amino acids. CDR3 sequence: CASRLAGAFYEQYF. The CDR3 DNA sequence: TGTGCCAGCAGGTTAGCGGGAGCCTTCTACGAGCAGTACTTC.

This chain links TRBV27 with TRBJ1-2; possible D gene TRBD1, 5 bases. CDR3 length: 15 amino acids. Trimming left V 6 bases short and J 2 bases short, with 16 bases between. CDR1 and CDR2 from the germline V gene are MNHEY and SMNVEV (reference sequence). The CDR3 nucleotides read TGTGCCAGCAGCCCAGCCGGGGCATTAAACTATGGCTACACCTTC. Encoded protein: CASSPAGALNYGYTF.

The DNA for the CDR3 is TGTGCCAGCAGTTTGAGCGGGAGGGGGAATGAGCAGTTCTTC. It yields the protein CASSLSGRGNEQFF. V is TRBV28 and J is TRBJ2-1; TRBD2 agrees at 10 bases. This CDR3 is 14 amino acids long. Germline V gene sequence: CDR1 MDHEN, CDR2 SYDVKM. The V gene end was trimmed by 3 bases and the J gene end by 7 bases; junction bases not matched to a gene: 3. The whole variable domain, remainder taken from reference TRBV28 and TRBJ2-1, is DVKVTQSSRYLVKRTGEKVFLECVQDMDHENMFWYRQDPGLGLRLIYFSYDVKMKEKGDIPEGYSVSREKKERFSLILESASTNQTSMYLCASSLSGRGNEQFFGPGTRLTVL.